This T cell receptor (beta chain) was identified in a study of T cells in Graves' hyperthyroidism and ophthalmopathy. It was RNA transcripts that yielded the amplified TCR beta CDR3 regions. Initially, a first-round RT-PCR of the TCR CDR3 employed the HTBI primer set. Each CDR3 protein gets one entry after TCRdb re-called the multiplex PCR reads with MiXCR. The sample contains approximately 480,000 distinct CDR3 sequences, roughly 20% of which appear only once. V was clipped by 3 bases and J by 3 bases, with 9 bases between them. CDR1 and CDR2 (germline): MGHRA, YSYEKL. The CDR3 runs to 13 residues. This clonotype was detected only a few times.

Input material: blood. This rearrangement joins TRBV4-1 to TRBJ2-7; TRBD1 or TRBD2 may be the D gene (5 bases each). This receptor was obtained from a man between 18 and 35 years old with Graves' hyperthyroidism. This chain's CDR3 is CASSQGRYYEQYF. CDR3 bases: TGCGCCAGCAGCCAGGGACGGTACTACGAGCAGTACTTC.